One and the same sample provided the 19 T cell receptor beta chains below, sequenced in a study of molecular identifiers for immune sequencing clone quantification. TCRdb processed the PCR reads anew with MiXCR; each CDR3 protein has one entry. Of 53,000 or so distinct CDR3 sequences in the sample, roughly a third were seen once. Sequencing used naive CD8+ T cells from blood, with Jurkat cell RNA spiked in. Subset defined: FACS-sorted CD8+CD4-CCR7+CD45RA+ naive T cells. Receptor source: a human donor in good health. Some libraries in this study had Jurkat cell RNA spiked in.

With regard to this clonotype: An end of the junction differs from the germline gene, which may be a read error. V usage is TRBV11-2 and J usage is TRBJ2-3; a weak D match, TRBD2 (5 bases). There are 14 residues in the CDR3. CDR1 and CDR2 from the germline V gene are SGHAT and FQNNGV. In DNA, the CDR3 is TGTGCCAGCAGCTTTCGTGAGGGTTTAGATTCGCAGTATTTT. It specifies CASSFREGLDSQYF.

As regards this clonotype: This CDR3 fails to terminate in the conserved phenylalanine or tryptophan, so it likely reflects a read error. The V call is TRBV27, the J call TRBJ2-7; 8 bases are a match to TRBD2. The length of the CDR3 is 15 residues. Germline CDR1 MNHEY, CDR2 SMNVEV (reference sequence). With V trimmed by 3 bases and J by 4 bases, 8 bases remained unmatched. CDR3 loop: CASSFRAGVGYEQYS. CDR3 in DNA: TGTGCCAGCAGTTTCAGAGCGGGAGTGGGTTACGAGCAGTACTCC.

Notes on this clonotype: Its ends do not fully match the called genes, so a read error is possible. The chain links TRBV15 to TRBJ2-2, with 8 bases that match TRBD2. This CDR3 spans 15 amino acids. Per the germline V gene, CDR1 is LNHNV and CDR2 is YYDKDF (reference sequence). CDR3 sequence reads: CATHFSGSVTGELVF. The DNA for the CDR3 is TGTGCCACCCATTTCAGCGGGAGTGTTACCGGGGAGCTGGTTTTT.

There are many counts of this clonotype. The V call is TRBV11-2, the J call TRBJ2-3; D remains ambiguous. Per the germline V gene, CDR1 is SGHAT and CDR2 is FQNNGV. Trimming removed 3 bases from V and 0 bases from J, with 7 bases in between. The CDR3 runs 14 residues. The CDR3 DNA sequence: TGTGCCAGCAGCTTCCGACGAAGCACAGATACGCAGTATTTT. Its translation is CASSFRRSTDTQYF.

Relative to its sample, this clonotype is medium-sized (0.01 to 0.1%). This chain uses TRBV29-1 with TRBJ2-3; 10 nucleotides agree with TRBD2. Per the germline V gene, CDR1 is SQVTM and CDR2 is ANQGSEA. This CDR3 comprises 18 residues. V lost 2 bases to trimming and J lost 3 bases; unmatched junction nucleotides: 14. CDR3 region: CSVELAGEELSMTDTQYF. CDR3 nucleotide sequence: TGCAGCGTTGAACTAGCGGGAGAGGAGTTATCGATGACAGATACGCAGTATTTT.

The table lists this clonotype with many counts. The chain recombines TRBV14 with TRBJ2-5; D is uncertain. Germline CDR1 and CDR2: SGHDN and FVKESK. V lost 2 bases to trimming and J lost 2 bases, with 12 bases between them. CDR3 size: 15 residues. The CDR3 nucleotides read TGTGCCAGCAGCCAATCAACTTCTATTCAAGAGACCCAGTACTTC. Residues: CASSQSTSIQETQYF.

Worth noting for this clonotype: The junction departs from the called germline gene at one end, perhaps through a read error. V is TRBV10-2 and J is TRBJ2-7; tentatively, D is TRBD2 (5 bases). The CDR3 covers 14 residues. The germline V gene encodes CDR1 WSHSY and CDR2 SAAADI. The CDR3 DNA is TGCGCCAGCAGTGAGTCGAGGGCCAGGAACGAGCAGAACTTC. It is translated as CASSESRARNEQNF.

This clonotype was seen repeatedly, ten times or more. V usage is TRBV28 and J usage is TRBJ2-7; a weak D match, TRBD1 (6 bases). V was pared by 6 bases and J by 4 bases, with 13 bases between. The CDR3 has 13 residues. The germline V gene encodes CDR1 MDHEN and CDR2 SYDVKM. CDR3 DNA: TGTGCCAGCAGCATCGGGACAACGTACGAGCAGTACTTC. Its translation is CASSIGTTYEQYF.

This chain uses TRBV7-9 with TRBJ1-1; the match to TRBD1 covers 10 bases. Germline values: CDR1 SEHNR, CDR2 FQNEAQ (reference sequence). V lost 8 bases and J lost 3; bases outside the gene matches: 6. This CDR3 spans 14 amino acids. CDR3 nucleotides: TGTGCCAGCGAAGGACAGGGGGATTACACTGAAGCTTTCTTT. Translation: CASEGQGDYTEAFF.

This clonotype was seen at least ten times. Here the CDR3 reads CASSGSFSYEQYF. As DNA, the CDR3 is TGTGCCAGCAGTGGGTCCTTCTCCTACGAGCAGTACTTC. The chain is built from TRBV25-1 and TRBJ2-7, with unresolved D. CDR1 is MGHDK and CDR2 is SYGVNS in the germline V gene. The length of the CDR3 is 13 residues. Trimming took off 4 bases at V and 0 bases at J, with 7 bases between the two ends.

The J gene is TRBJ2-3, the V gene TRBV6-4, with D tentatively TRBD1 (5 bases). The CDR3 consists of 15 residues. The V end lost 6 bases, the J end lost 0 bases, and 13 bases lay between the germline ends. Germline CDR1 and CDR2: MRHNA and SNTAGT. CDR3 in amino acids: CASSEWGTSTDTQYF. The CDR3, as DNA: TGTGCCAGCAGCGAATGGGGCACTAGCACAGATACGCAGTATTTT.

This clonotype was observed a handful of times. The genes are TRBV2 and TRBJ2-7; TRBD2 agrees at 12 bases. The germline CDR1 and CDR2 sequences are SNHLY and FYNNEI. J lost 4 bases, V lost 6 bases, and 7 bases had no gene match. The CDR3 spans 15 residues. The CDR3: CASSGLAGPDYEQYF. In DNA form, the CDR3 reads TGTGCCAGCAGCGGACTAGCGGGACCCGATTACGAGCAGTACTTC.

Ten or more counts support this clonotype. The genes are TRBV19 and TRBJ2-7, with TRBD1 matching over 7 bases. With V trimmed by 4 bases and J by 3 bases, 9 bases remained unmatched. CDR1 LNHDA and CDR2 SQIVND come from the germline V gene (reference sequence). The CDR3 runs 15 residues. CDR3 amino acids: CASSTTGTDNYEQYF. Written as DNA, the CDR3 is TGTGCCAGTAGTACCACCGGGACAGACAACTACGAGCAGTACTTC.

The chain has TRBV27 and TRBJ2-1; possible D gene TRBD2, 6 bases. Germline V gene lookup returns CDR1 MNHEY and CDR2 SMNVEV (reference sequence). V lost 0 bases and J lost 2, with 17 bases in between. The CDR3 extends over 18 amino acids. The chain's CDR3 is CASSLSFRRGKTYNEQFF. CDR3 DNA: TGTGCCAGCAGTTTATCTTTTAGGCGGGGCAAAACCTACAATGAGCAGTTCTTC.

J is TRBJ2-7 and V is TRBV28; weak D call: TRBD2 (6 bases). Germline values: CDR1 MDHEN, CDR2 SYDVKM. This CDR3 region has 15 residues. V lost 8 bases and J 2 bases, leaving 19 bases between the germline ends. The CDR3 bases are TGTGCCAGCGGATCCGTAAGTTCGGGGGCCTACGAGCAGTACTTC. It encodes CASGSVSSGAYEQYF.

The chain links TRBV4-2 to TRBJ2-7; no definite D call. Trimming removed 1 base at V and 1 base at J, with 8 bases between. CDR3 length equals 14 residues. Germline V gene lookup returns CDR1 LGHNA and CDR2 YNFKEQ. CDR3 in amino acids: CASSQVELSYEQYF. The CDR3 bases are TGTGCCAGCAGCCAAGTAGAGTTGTCCTACGAGCAGTACTTC.

About this clonotype itself: Just one base apart from a much larger clone, this may be a read error. The chain combines TRBV25-1 with TRBJ2-2; D is unresolved. Germline CDR1 is MGHDK and CDR2 is SYGVNS. The V gene lost 10 bases and the J gene lost 3 bases, with 3 bases spanning the gap. The CDR3 is 10 amino acids. The chain's CDR3 is CAIYTGELFF. In nucleotides, the CDR3 is TGTGCCATCTACACCGGGGAGCTGTTTTTT.

Regarding this clonotype: It may be a read error: a sequence one base away is much more abundant. CDR3 coding DNA: TGTGCCTGCAGTTACAAGGATCGAATGAACACTGAAGCTTTCTTT. This gives the protein CACSYKDRMNTEAFF. This sequence joins TRBV6-5 and TRBJ1-1; the D is unclear. The length of the CDR3 is 15 residues. Germline CDR1 is MNHEY and CDR2 is SVGAGI.

Ten or more counts support this clonotype. The rearrangement joins TRBV29-1 to TRBJ2-2; the D gene is possibly TRBD1 (7 bases). Germline assignment: CDR1 SQVTM and CDR2 ANQGSEA. There are 14 residues in the CDR3. V lost 3 bases and J lost 4, with 12 bases in between. CDR3 amino acids: CSVEEGASTGELFF. The CDR3 DNA sequence: TGCAGCGTTGAGGAGGGGGCCTCCACCGGGGAGCTGTTTTTT.